This T cell receptor (beta chain) was sequenced in a study of blood T cell repertoires in COVID-19. About the study: Specimens from acute and convalescent COVID-19 originated in the United States, Italy and Spain. T cells, B-cell-depleted T cells, or PBMCs provided the cDNA or gDNA that served as material.

Some clones are missing from TCRdb's copy, which holds only in-frame ones; the method was immunoSEQ multiplex PCR. The table includes 55,000 to 85,000 clones, around 80% detected once. This sequence originates from a man between 60 and 75 years old with active or convalescent COVID-19. Sequencing was performed on peripheral blood.

CDR3 DNA sequence: TGCGCCAGCAGCTCCACAGGGAATCCCACTGAAGCTTTCTTT. Encoded protein: CASSSTGNPTEAFF. The V gene is TRBV5-1, the J gene TRBJ1-1, with a possible D match to TRBD1 (6 bases). V lost 3 bases to trimming and J lost 4 bases, with 13 bases between them. Germline CDR1 is SGHRS and CDR2 is YFSETQ. The CDR3 extends over 14 amino acids.